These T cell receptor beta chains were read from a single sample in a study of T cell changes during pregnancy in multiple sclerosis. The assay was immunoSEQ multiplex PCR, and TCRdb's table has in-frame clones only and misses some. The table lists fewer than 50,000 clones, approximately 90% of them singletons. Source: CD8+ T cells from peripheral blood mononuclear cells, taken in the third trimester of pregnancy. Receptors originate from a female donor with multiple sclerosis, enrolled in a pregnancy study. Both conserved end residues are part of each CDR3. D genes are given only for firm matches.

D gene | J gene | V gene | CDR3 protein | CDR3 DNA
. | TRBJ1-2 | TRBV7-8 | CASSLQGSYGYTF | TGTGCCAGCAGCTTACAGGGTTCCTATGGCTACACCTTC
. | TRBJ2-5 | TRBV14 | CASSQLGAQIQETQYF | TGTGCCAGCAGCCAACTTGGGGCGCAGATTCAAGAGACCCAGTACTTC
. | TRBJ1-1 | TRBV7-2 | CASSLDSLMNTEAFF | TGTGCCAGCAGCCTTGACAGCCTGATGAACACTGAAGCTTTCTTT
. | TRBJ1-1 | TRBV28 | CASSPPFMNTEAFF | TGTGCCAGCAGTCCCCCCTTTATGAACACTGAAGCTTTCTTT
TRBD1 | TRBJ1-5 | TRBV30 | CAWNQGGSHQPQHF | TGTGCCTGGAATCAAGGGGGCAGCCATCAGCCCCAGCATTTT
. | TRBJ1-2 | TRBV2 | CASTLRTVTYGYTF | TGTGCCAGCACCCTTAGGACAGTAACCTATGGCTACACCTTC
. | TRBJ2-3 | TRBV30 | CAWSGPGADTQYF | TGTGCCTGGAGTGGGCCGGGGGCAGATACGCAGTATTTT
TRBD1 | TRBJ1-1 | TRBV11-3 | CASSLTGGASTEAFF | TGTGCCAGCAGCCTGACAGGGGGGGCTTCCACTGAAGCTTTCTTT
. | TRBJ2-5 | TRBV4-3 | CASSQDWTDYQETQYF | TGCGCCAGCAGCCAAGATTGGACAGACTACCAAGAGACCCAGTACTTC
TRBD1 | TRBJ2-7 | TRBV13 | CASSLWIGPEGGQSNEQYF | TGTGCCAGCAGCTTGTGGATTGGCCCCGAAGGGGGCCAGAGTAACGAGCAGTACTTC
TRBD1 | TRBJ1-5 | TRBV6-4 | CASSGTGGRKDF | TGTGCCAGCAGTGGGACAGGGGGTAGAAAGGATTTT
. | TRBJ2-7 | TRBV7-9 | CASSPYSGEQYF | TGTGCCAGCAGCCCTTACAGTGGGGAGCAGTACTTC
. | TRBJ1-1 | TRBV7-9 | CASSAPPRAEAFF | TGTGCCAGCAGCGCGCCCCCGCGCGCTGAAGCTTTCTTT
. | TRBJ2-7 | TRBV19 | CASSSGGPYEQYF | TGTGCCAGTAGTTCCGGGGGGCCCTACGAGCAGTACTTC
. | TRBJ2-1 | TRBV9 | CASSVDFELYNEQFF | TGTGCCAGCAGCGTAGATTTCGAACTTTACAATGAGCAGTTCTTC
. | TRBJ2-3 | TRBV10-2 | CASSESTRGLGTDTQYF | TGCGCCAGCAGTGAGTCGACGCGGGGATTAGGGACAGATACGCAGTATTTT
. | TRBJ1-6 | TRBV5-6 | CASSLAGGVGGRSSPLHF | TGTGCCAGCAGCTTGGCGGGGGGGGTCGGAGGTCGGAGTTCACCCCTCCACTTT
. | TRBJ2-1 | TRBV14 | CASSPWGRESEQFF | TGTGCCAGCAGCCCCTGGGGCAGGGAATCTGAGCAGTTCTTC
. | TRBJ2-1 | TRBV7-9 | CASTVLARGSYNEQFF | TGTGCCAGCACCGTACTCGCACGGGGCTCCTACAATGAGCAGTTCTTC
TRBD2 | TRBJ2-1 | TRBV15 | CATRPAGGNEQFF | TGTGCCACCAGGCCAGCGGGGGGGAATGAGCAGTTCTTC
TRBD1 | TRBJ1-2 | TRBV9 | CASTPAGTGSGYTF | TGTGCCAGCACCCCAGCGGGGACAGGGAGCGGCTACACCTTC
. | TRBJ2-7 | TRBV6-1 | CASSEVATGAYEQYF | TGTGCCAGCAGTGAAGTGGCGACAGGAGCCTACGAGCAGTACTTC
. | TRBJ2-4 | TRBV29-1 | CSVEAKNIQYF | TGCAGCGTTGAAGCAAAAAACATTCAGTACTTC
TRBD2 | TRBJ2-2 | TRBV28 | CASSLKRGGRPGELFF | TGTGCCAGCAGTCTTAAGCGGGGGGGCCGTCCCGGGGAGCTGTTTTTT
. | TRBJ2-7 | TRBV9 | CASSVQGLPYEQYF | TGTGCCAGCAGCGTCCAGGGGTTACCCTACGAGCAGTACTTC
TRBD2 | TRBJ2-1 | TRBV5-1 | CASRGLARSYNEQFF | TGCGCCAGCAGAGGACTAGCGCGCTCCTACAATGAGCAGTTCTTC
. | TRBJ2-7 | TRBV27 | CTSSFQNRVQQYF | TGTACCAGCAGTTTCCAAAACAGGGTGCAGCAGTACTTC
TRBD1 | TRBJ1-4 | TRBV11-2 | CASSVTGGRNEKLFF | TGTGCCAGCAGTGTTACAGGGGGCAGGAATGAAAAACTGTTTTTT
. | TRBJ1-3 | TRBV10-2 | CASSRDTKKRNTIYF | TGCGCCAGCAGCCGGGACACTAAAAAACGGAACACCATATATTTT
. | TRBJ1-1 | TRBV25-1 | CASSDGWGRVSAFF | TGTGCCAGCAGTGATGGGTGGGGCCGGGTCAGCGCTTTCTTT
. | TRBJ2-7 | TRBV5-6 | CASSPRRGWSPYEQYF | TGTGCCAGCAGCCCGCGTCGGGGATGGTCACCCTACGAGCAGTACTTC
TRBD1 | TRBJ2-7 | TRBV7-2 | CASSLAPGQGRPEQYF | TGTGCCAGCAGCTTAGCCCCAGGACAGGGACGTCCCGAGCAGTACTTC
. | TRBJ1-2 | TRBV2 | CASGRRDYGYTF | TGTGCCAGCGGGCGCAGGGACTATGGCTACACCTTC
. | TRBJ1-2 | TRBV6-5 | CASSYSDSNYGYTF | TGTGCCAGCAGTTACTCGGACTCTAACTATGGCTACACCTTC
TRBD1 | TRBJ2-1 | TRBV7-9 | CASRQTGQGMTNEQFF | TGTGCCAGCAGGCAAACGGGACAGGGGATGACCAATGAGCAGTTCTTC
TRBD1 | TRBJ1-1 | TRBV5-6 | CASSWTTGGTEAFF | TGTGCCAGCAGCTGGACCACAGGGGGCACTGAAGCTTTCTTT
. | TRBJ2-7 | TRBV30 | CAWSSDRLIYEQYF | TGTGCCTGGAGTAGTGATCGACTGATATACGAGCAGTACTTC
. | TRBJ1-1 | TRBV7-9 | CASSFVAAGTEAFF | TGTGCCAGCAGCTTCGTGGCTGCGGGCACTGAAGCTTTCTTT
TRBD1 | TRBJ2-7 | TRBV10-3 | CAISGSGQIYEQYF | TGTGCCATCAGTGGCTCGGGACAGATCTACGAGCAGTACTTC